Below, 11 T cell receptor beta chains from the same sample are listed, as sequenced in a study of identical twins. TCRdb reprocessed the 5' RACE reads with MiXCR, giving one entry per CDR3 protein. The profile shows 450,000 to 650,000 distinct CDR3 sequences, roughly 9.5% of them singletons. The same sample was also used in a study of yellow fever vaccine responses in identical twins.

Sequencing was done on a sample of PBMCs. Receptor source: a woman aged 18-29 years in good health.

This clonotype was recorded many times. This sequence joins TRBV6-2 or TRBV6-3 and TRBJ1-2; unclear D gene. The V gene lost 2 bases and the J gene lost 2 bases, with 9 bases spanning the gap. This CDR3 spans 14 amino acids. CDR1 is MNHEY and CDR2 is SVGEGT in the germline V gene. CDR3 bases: TGTGCCAGCAGTTACGCGACACTGAACTATGGCTACACCTTC. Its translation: CASSYATLNYGYTF.

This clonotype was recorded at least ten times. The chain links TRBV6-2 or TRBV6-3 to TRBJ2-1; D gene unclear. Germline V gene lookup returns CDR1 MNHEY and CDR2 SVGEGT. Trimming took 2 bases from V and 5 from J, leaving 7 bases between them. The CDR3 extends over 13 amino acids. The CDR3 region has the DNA TGTGCCAGCAGTTACGGGCAGAACAATGAGCAGTTCTTC. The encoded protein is CASSYGQNNEQFF.

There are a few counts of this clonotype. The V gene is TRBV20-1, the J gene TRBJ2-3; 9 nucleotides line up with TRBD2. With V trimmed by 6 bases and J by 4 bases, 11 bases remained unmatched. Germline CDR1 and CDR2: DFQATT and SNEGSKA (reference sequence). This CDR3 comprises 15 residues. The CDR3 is CSAIRGTSLPDTQYF. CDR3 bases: TGCAGTGCCATACGGGGGACTAGCTTACCAGATACGCAGTATTTT.

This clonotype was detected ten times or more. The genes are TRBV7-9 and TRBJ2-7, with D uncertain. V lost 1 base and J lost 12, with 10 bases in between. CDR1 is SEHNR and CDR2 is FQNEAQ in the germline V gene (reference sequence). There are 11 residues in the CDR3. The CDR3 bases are TGTGCCAGCAGCTTAGACAGCGAACTGTACTTC. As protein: CASSLDSELYF.

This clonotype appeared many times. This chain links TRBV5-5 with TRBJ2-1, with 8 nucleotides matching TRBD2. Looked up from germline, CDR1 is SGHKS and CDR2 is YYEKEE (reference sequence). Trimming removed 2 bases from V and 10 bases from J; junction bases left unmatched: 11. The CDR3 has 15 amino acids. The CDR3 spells CASSFSGAFGEEQFF. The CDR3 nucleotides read TGTGCCAGCAGCTTTAGCGGGGCTTTCGGGGAAGAGCAGTTCTTC.

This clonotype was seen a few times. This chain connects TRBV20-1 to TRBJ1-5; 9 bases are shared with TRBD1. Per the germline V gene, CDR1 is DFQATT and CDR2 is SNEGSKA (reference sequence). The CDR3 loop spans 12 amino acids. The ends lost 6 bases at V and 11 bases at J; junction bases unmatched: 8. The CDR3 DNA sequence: TGCAGTGCAAAAAGAGGGGACAGGGCCCAGCATTTT. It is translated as CSAKRGDRAQHF.

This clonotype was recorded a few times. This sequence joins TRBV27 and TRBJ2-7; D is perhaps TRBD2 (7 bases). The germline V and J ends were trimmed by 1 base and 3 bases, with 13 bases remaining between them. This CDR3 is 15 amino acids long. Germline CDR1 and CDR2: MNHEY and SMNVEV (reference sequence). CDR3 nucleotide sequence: TGTGCCAGCAGTTTATTGAGGGGAGGGGGCTACGAGCAGTACTTC. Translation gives CASSLLRGGGYEQYF.

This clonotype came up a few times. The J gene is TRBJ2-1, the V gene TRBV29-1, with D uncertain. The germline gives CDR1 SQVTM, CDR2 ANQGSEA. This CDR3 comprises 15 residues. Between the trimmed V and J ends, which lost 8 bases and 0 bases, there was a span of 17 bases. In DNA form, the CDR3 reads TGCAGCTCACAAAGAAGGGATGACTCCTACAATGAGCAGTTCTTC. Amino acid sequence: CSSQRRDDSYNEQFF.

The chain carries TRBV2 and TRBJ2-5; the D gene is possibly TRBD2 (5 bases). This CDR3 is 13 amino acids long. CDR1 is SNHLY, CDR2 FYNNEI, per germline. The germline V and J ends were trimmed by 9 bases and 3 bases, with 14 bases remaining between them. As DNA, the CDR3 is TGTGCCAGGGGTCGAGGGTATAAAGAGACCCAGTACTTC. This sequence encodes CARGRGYKETQYF.

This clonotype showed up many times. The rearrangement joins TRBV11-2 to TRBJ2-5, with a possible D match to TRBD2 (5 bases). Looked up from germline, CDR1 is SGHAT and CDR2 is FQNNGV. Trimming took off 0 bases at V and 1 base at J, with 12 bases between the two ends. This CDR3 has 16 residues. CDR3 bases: TGTGCCAGCAGCTTAGATCAGGCTAGCTTCCAAGAGACCCAGTACTTC. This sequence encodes CASSLDQASFQETQYF.

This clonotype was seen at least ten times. This CDR3 is CASRAGTGDNSPLHF. As DNA, the CDR3 is TGTGCCAGCAGGGCCGGGACAGGGGATAATTCACCCCTCCACTTT. This rearrangement joins TRBV12-3 or TRBV12-4 to TRBJ1-6, with 10 bases that match TRBD1. V trimming: 6 bases; J trimming: 5 bases; junction bases outside the gene matches: 4. This CDR3 comprises 15 residues.